Each of the 17 T cell receptor beta chains below was sequenced from the same sample in a study of blood T cell repertoires in COVID-19. Some clones are missing from TCRdb's copy, which holds only in-frame ones; the method was immunoSEQ multiplex PCR. The sample gives about 350,000 clones, roughly 87% of which show up once; roughly 1% is in the top ten. The sequencing sample was made of PBMCs or T cells enriched from blood (not recorded which). The receptors stem from a woman in her 30s who had recovered from COVID-19.

This chain joins TRBV15 and TRBJ1-1; 9 nucleotides match TRBD1. Germline V lookup: CDR1 LNHNV, CDR2 YYDKDF (reference sequence). This CDR3 has 16 amino acids. V dropped 0 bases and J dropped 4; count of bases not matched to a gene: 6. The CDR3, as DNA: TGTGCCACCAGCAGAGATCCGGGACAGGGTGGCACTGAAGCTTTCTTT. Its protein is CATSRDPGQGGTEAFF.

This chain joins TRBV27 and TRBJ1-5; 8 nucleotides agree with TRBD1. The germline V gene has CDR1 MNHEY and CDR2 SMNVEV (reference sequence). The CDR3 is 17 amino acids. V lost 3 bases to trimming and J lost 4 bases; unmatched junction nucleotides: 11. The CDR3 is CASSFYGTQGGNQPQHF. CDR3 nucleotide sequence: TGTGCCAGCAGTTTCTATGGAACACAGGGGGGAAATCAGCCCCAGCATTTT.

This chain links TRBV6-2 or TRBV6-3 with TRBJ1-1; TRBD1 matches 8 bases. The CDR3 extends over 14 amino acids. Germline CDR1 reads MNHEY; CDR2 reads SVGEGT. V was clipped by 6 bases and J by 5 bases; unmatched bases: 8. The DNA of the CDR3 is TGTGCCAGCAGCAACGGACAGGGATCGACTGAAGCTTTCTTT. Amino acid sequence: CASSNGQGSTEAFF.

This clone was detected only a few times. CDR3 region: CASSPEAGGNNEQFF. The DNA of the CDR3 is TGTGCCAGCAGCCCAGAGGCGGGGGGTAACAATGAGCAGTTCTTC. This chain joins TRBV7-6 and TRBJ2-1; TRBD2 aligns across 8 bases. The trim removed 5 bases at V and 5 bases at J, leaving 8 bases unmatched. The CDR3 loop spans 15 amino acids. CDR1 and CDR2 (germline): SGHVS, FNYEAQ.

V and J are TRBV10-2 and TRBJ1-3, with 8 nucleotides matching TRBD1. The V gene end was trimmed by 10 bases and the J gene end by 2 bases; junction bases not matched to a gene: 10. Germline CDR1 reads WSHSY; CDR2 reads SAAADI. The CDR3 contains 15 residues. The CDR3 here is CATREGRGPGNTIYF. The CDR3 nucleotides read TGCGCCACCCGAGAGGGCAGGGGGCCTGGAAACACCATATATTTT.

This chain links TRBV5-6 with TRBJ1-5; D not resolved. The CDR3 loop spans 14 amino acids. The ends were cut back, 4 bases at V and 4 bases at J, with 12 bases in the middle. Germline CDR1 SGHDT, CDR2 YYEEEE. Written as DNA, the CDR3 is TGTGCCAGCAGCAATACCATCCTAAATCAGCCCCAGCATTTT. This codes for CASSNTILNQPQHF.

This rearrangement joins TRBV3-1 (or the pseudogene TRBV3-2) to TRBJ2-7; tentative D call: TRBD1 (5 bases). This CDR3 comprises 14 residues. CDR1 LGHDT and CDR2 YNNKEL come from the germline V gene (reference sequence). The V end lost 0 bases, the J end lost 4 bases, and 10 bases lay between the germline ends. CDR3 in amino acids: CASSQEGPGYEQYF. CDR3 nucleotides: TGTGCCAGCAGCCAAGAGGGCCCAGGGTACGAGCAGTACTTC.

The chain has TRBV12-5 and TRBJ1-1; D gene ambiguous. Trimming stripped 2 bases from V and 11 bases from J, with 9 bases between. Germline-derived CDR1 and CDR2 are LGHNT and FRNRAP. The CDR3 runs 11 residues. CDR3: CASGLLNEAFF. DNA for the CDR3: TGTGCTAGTGGTTTGTTAAACGAGGCTTTCTTT.

The genes are TRBV5-1 and TRBJ1-1; no firm D call. This CDR3 has 15 residues. Trimming took off 1 base at V and 4 bases at J, with 14 bases between the two ends. Germline loops: CDR1 SGHRS, CDR2 YFSETQ. In DNA, the CDR3 is TGCGCCAGCAGCTTGTTGGAGAGTCGAGGCACTGAAGCTTTCTTT. Translated: CASSLLESRGTEAFF. Full variable domain (outside the CDR3, taken from reference TRBV5-1 and TRBJ1-1): KAGVTQTPRYLIKTRGQQVTLSCSPISGHRSVSWYQQTPGQGLQFLFEYFSETQRNKGNFPGRFSGRQFSNSRSEMNVSTLELGDSALYLCASSLLESRGTEAFFGQGTRLTVV.

V gene TRBV18 combines with J gene TRBJ1-6; 7 bases match TRBD1. Germline CDR1 is KGHSH and CDR2 is LQKENI. J lost 8 bases, V lost 3 bases, and 16 bases had no gene match. This CDR3 has 18 residues. As DNA, the CDR3 is TGTGCCAGCTCACCGGGCAGGGGGTCCCCGTCGGGGGATTCACCCCTCCACTTT. Its protein is CASSPGRGSPSGDSPLHF.

This chain uses TRBV11-2 with TRBJ1-6; no firm D call. Germline V CDR1 and CDR2: SGHAT, FQNNGV. V lost 2 bases to trimming and J lost 7 bases, with 6 bases between them. The CDR3 totals 13 residues. The CDR3 DNA sequence: TGTGCCAGCAGCTTAAAAACAAATTCACCCCTCCACTTT. Translating it yields CASSLKTNSPLHF. Supplemented by reference TRBV11-2 and TRBJ1-6, the full variable domain reads EAGVAQSPRYKIIEKRQSVAFWCNPISGHATLYWYQQILGQGPKLLIQFQNNGVVDDSQLPKDRFSAERLKGVDSTLKIQPAKLEDSAVYLCASSLKTNSPLHFGNGTRLTVT.

The chain links TRBV11-3 to TRBJ2-2; 7 bases align to TRBD2. Germline V gives CDR1 SGHNT, CDR2 YENEEA. The J segment lost 7 bases and the V segment lost 3 bases, leaving 5 bases of the junction unmatched. This CDR3 is built from 14 residues. The CDR3: CASSFNRGDGELFF. CDR3 bases: TGTGCCAGCAGCTTTAACCGGGGGGACGGGGAGCTGTTTTTT. Together with reference TRBV11-3 and TRBJ2-2, the CDR3 gives the full variable domain: EAGVVQSPRYKIIEKKQPVAFWCNPISGHNTLYWYLQNLGQGPELLIRYENEEAVDDSQLPKDRFSAERLKGVDSTLKIQPAELGDSAVYLCASSFNRGDGELFFGEGSRLTVL.

The rearrangement joins TRBV12-3 or TRBV12-4 to TRBJ1-1; a weak D match, TRBD1 (6 bases). V was clipped by 3 bases and J by 4 bases, with 9 bases between them. This CDR3 is 13 amino acids long. The CDR3 DNA reads as TGTGCCAGCAGTTTTCGAGGGGGCACTGAAGCTTTCTTT. Its protein product is CASSFRGGTEAFF.

This clone came up once. The chain employs TRBV30 and TRBJ2-1; D gene ambiguous. Germline V gene lookup returns CDR1 GTSNPN and CDR2 SVGIG (reference sequence). The germline V and J ends were trimmed by 3 bases and 4 bases, with 7 bases remaining between them. CDR3 size: 12 residues. For the CDR3, the DNA is TGTGCCTGGAGGATAGCATACAATGAGCAGTTCTTC. Its translation: CAWRIAYNEQFF.

The CDR3 sequence is CASSKGGQGDEPQHF. The CDR3 DNA is TGTGCCAGCAGCAAAGGGGGACAGGGTGATGAGCCCCAGCATTTT. The chain joins TRBV21-1 to TRBJ1-5; TRBD1 reflects the table's D call only, with no check against the DNA. TRBV21-1 has pseudogene status. This CDR3 spans 15 amino acids.

The V call is TRBV28, the J call TRBJ2-7; 10 bases line up with TRBD2. Unmatched junction bases numbered 4, after V lost 5 bases and J lost 0 bases. Germline V CDR1 and CDR2: MDHEN, SYDVKM. There are 15 residues in the CDR3. The CDR3 here is CASSELAGGSYEQYF. In DNA form, the CDR3 reads TGTGCCAGCAGTGAATTAGCGGGGGGCTCCTACGAGCAGTACTTC.

The sample holds a few counts of this clone. The V and J genes are TRBV7-8 and TRBJ2-2; possible D gene TRBD1, 5 bases. Deletions cut 1 base from V and 5 bases from J, with 11 bases between. There are 15 residues in the CDR3. Germline V CDR1 and CDR2: SGHVS, FQNEAQ. DNA for the CDR3: TGTGCCAGCAGCTTAGGCGGTCAGGGAACCGGGGAGCTGTTTTTT. As protein: CASSLGGQGTGELFF.